A selection of T cell receptor beta chains follows, all from one sample in a study of blood T cell repertoires in COVID-19. Libraries were prepared by immunoSEQ multiplex PCR; TCRdb keeps only in-frame clonotypes and omits some of them. The repertoire holds about 370,000 clones, with approximately 93% as singletons. The sequencing sample was made of PBMCs or T cells enriched from blood (not recorded which). These receptors were taken from a woman aged 40 to 55 who had been exposed to COVID-19. Both conserved end residues are trimmed from each CDR3. Fields, in order: V gene, J gene, CDR3 protein.

>TRBV3-1/TRBV3-2|TRBJ1-6
ASSRRTGTAGGNSPLH
>TRBV9|TRBJ2-6
ASSASLLQSGANVLT
>TRBV5-1|TRBJ2-5
ASSKTGIETQY
>TRBV10-3|TRBJ2-1
AISESDSGGQQF
>TRBV27|TRBJ1-2
ASSLSYSNYGYT
>TRBV6-5|TRBJ1-3
ASPDTFSGNTIY
>TRBV7-9|TRBJ1-5
ASSSRDSNQPQH
>TRBV5-1|TRBJ1-1
ASSLDRDAEAF
>TRBV5-1|TRBJ2-2
ASSLGGETGELF
>TRBV7-2|TRBJ1-1
ASSLGPTTEAF
>TRBV5-1|TRBJ1-2
ASSLGDRVNYGYT
>TRBV5-1|TRBJ1-2
ASSLGQGFGYT
>TRBV11-2|TRBJ2-7
ASSLGSTGGYEQY
>TRBV10-3|TRBJ2-7
AISDRDRGSYEQY
>TRBV5-1|TRBJ1-1
ASSGTGLRNTEAF
>TRBV5-8|TRBJ1-1
AIPVRGRNTEAF
>TRBV11-2|TRBJ1-1
ASSVMTQGVAEAF
>TRBV12-5|TRBJ1-1
ASGLGRNTEAF
>TRBV14|TRBJ1-1
ASSFQRGGTEAF
>TRBV10-3|TRBJ1-1
AISESTQGTEAF
>TRBV15|TRBJ1-5
ATSRDKAGNQPQH
>TRBV18|TRBJ2-4
ASSPPTGIQY
>TRBV5-1|TRBJ2-3
ASSQGTGRGTDTQY
>TRBV5-1|TRBJ1-1
ASSPEGAWTEAF
>TRBV3-1/TRBV3-2|TRBJ1-1
ASSQDGTQGGEAF
>TRBV14|TRBJ1-1
ASSRRGEAF
>TRBV5-1|TRBJ2-7
ASSLDVRASVEQY